Detailed here is one TCR beta chain. The antigen remains unidentified. The data belong to a study of blood T cells in healthy people across ages. Findings of the study overall: The study lacked donor CMV status, which possibly confounded expanded clonotype changes.

It was with a sample-barcoded 5' primer and a J-beta primer mix that a second PCR of about 7 to 12 cycles was run. Every individual sample yielded 2.5 million or more paired-end reads (each containing CDR3). TCRdb fed the 5' RACE reads into MiXCR, producing one record per CDR3 protein. The sample carries 730,000 or so distinct CDR3 sequences, roughly two fifths recorded once. Total RNA, at least 5.5 micrograms per sample, was extracted from PBMCs. The trim removed 5 bases at V and 2 bases at J, leaving 7 bases unmatched. The germline V gene has CDR1 LGHNA and CDR2 YNFKEQ. The CDR3 is 15 residues long.

Material: blood. The TCR originated in an elderly man in good health. The chain carries TRBV4-2 and TRBJ2-7; 9 bases line up with TRBD1. The DNA for the CDR3 is TGTGCCAGCAGCTCTGACAGGGGGTATGCCTACGAGCAGTACTTC. It yields the protein CASSSDRGYAYEQYF.